This TCR beta chain was retrieved from a study of spatial heterogeneity in lung cancer. The CDR3 spans 12 residues. V lost 2 bases and J 6 bases, leaving 5 bases between the germline ends. Stated time point: sample taken at primary tumor resection. General study points: Counts that tracked tumor mutation counts were those of expanded intratumoral alpha and beta TCRs. Coverage of tumor T cells was estimated at roughly 7% for alpha chains and 12% to 15% for beta chains.

TCRdb itself ran the 5' RACE reads through MiXCR, one entry per CDR3 protein. The table shows under 7,000 distinct CDR3 sequences, with less than 3.5% occurring only once. Comment on this clonotype: Its antigen is still unknown.

The starting material was lung tumor tissue, obtained at surgery. The source of this sequence is a male donor with early-stage non-small cell lung cancer. V usage is TRBV12-3 or TRBV12-4 and J usage is TRBJ2-1; no definite D call. CDR3 nucleotide sequence: TGTGCCAGCAGTTTAAAAACCAATGAGCAGTTCTTC. It is translated as CASSLKTNEQFF.